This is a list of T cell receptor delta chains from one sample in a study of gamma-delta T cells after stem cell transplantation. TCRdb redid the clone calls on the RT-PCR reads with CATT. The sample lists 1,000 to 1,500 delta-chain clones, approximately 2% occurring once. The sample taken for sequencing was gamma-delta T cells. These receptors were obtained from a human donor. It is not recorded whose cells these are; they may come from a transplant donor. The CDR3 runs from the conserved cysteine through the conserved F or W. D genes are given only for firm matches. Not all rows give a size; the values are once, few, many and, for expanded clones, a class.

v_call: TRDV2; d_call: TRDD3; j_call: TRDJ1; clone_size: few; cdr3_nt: TGTGCCTGTGACCCGCTATTCACGGGGGATACGCTTCAGGACGGGGACACCGATAAACTCATCTTT; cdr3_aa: CACDPLFTGDTLQDGDTDKLIF
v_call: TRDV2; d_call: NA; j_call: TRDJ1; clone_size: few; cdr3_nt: TGTGCCTGTGACCCGGTGGGCGCGGGGAGATCCGATAAACTCATCTTT; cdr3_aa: CACDPVGAGRSDKLIF
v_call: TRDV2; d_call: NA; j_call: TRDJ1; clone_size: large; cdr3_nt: TGTGCCTGTGACGCGGTGTCCCCTTCAAAAGCTTCTAAACTCATCTTT; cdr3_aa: CACDAVSPSKASKLIF
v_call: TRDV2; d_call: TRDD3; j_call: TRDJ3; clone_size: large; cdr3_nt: TGTGCCTGTGACCCAACACTGGGGGAGAGCTCCTGGGACACCCGACAGATGTTTTTC; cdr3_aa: CACDPTLGESSWDTRQMFF
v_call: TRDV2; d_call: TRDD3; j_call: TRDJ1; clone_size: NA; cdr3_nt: TGTGCCTGTGACCTACTGGGGGATACGCCTAACTTCACCGATAAACTCATCTTT; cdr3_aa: CACDLLGDTPNFTDKLIF
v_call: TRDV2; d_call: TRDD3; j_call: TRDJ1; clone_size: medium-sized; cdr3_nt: TGTGCCTGTGACACCTTATTGACTTCTTCCTTACACCACCCTGTACTGGGGGACACCGATAAACTCATCTTT; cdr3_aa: CACDTLLTSSLHHPVLGDTDKLIF
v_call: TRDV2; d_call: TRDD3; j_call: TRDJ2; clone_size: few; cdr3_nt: TGTGCCTGTGACACCGTGGGGGATATGCTTTCGAGACCGGCACAACTCTTCTTT; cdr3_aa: CACDTVGDMLSRPAQLFF
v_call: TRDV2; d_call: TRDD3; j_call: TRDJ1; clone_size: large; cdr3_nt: TGTGCCTGTGACGCGGTAATGGGGGATACCGGCCACACCGATAAACTCATCTTT; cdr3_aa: CACDAVMGDTGHTDKLIF
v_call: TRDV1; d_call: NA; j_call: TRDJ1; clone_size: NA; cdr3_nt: TGTGCTCTTGGGGAACTGAACCATGCCAGCCCCACCGATAAACTCATCTTT; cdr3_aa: CALGELNHASPTDKLIF
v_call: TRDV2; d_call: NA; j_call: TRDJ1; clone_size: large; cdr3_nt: TGTGCCTGTGACACCGTATCAACTGGGACGTCCGATAAACTCATCTTT; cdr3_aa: CACDTVSTGTSDKLIF